Listed here are 18 T cell receptor beta chains from one sample, sequenced in a study of human T cells and chemical hapten exposure. Time point specified: pre-sensitization, week 0. Treatment: therapeutic diphenylcyclopropenone sensitization with weekly scalp DPC. TCRdb re-derived calls from the RACE reads in MiXCR, one entry per CDR3 protein. The table shows some 300,000 distinct CDR3 sequences, with around 5.5% occurring only once. The sequencing used whole blood, collected in connection with sensitization to the hapten diphenylcyclopropenone (DPC). The origin of the receptors is a woman in her late teens or twenties with alopecia areata. Some clones in this sample may be carry-over from other donors' samples.

The CDR3, as DNA: TGTGCCAGCAGTTACGGGTCAGGGAGGGGGAAAAACATTCAGTACTTC. Amino acid sequence: CASSYGSGRGKNIQYF. The chain recombines TRBV6-5 with TRBJ2-4; a possible D gene is TRBD2 (7 bases). CDR1 MNHEY and CDR2 SVGAGI come from the germline V gene. V was shortened by 2 bases and J by 4 bases, with 15 bases between the two germline ends. The CDR3 spans 16 residues.

This clonotype was seen many times. V is TRBV7-9 and J is TRBJ2-5, with D unclear. Germline V gene sequence: CDR1 SEHNR, CDR2 FQNEAQ (reference sequence). Trimming stripped 6 bases from V and 2 bases from J, with 13 bases between. The CDR3 runs 14 residues. The CDR3 coding sequence is TGTGCCAGCAGGCTCTGGGAAAATCAAGAGACCCAGTACTTC. It is translated as CASRLWENQETQYF.

In the case of this clonotype: With a much larger clone just one base away, this may be a read error. This rearrangement joins TRBV11-1 to TRBJ2-1; D unresolved. The germline V gene encodes CDR1 SGHAT and CDR2 FQDESV (reference sequence). With 0 bases removed from V and 4 bases from J, the gap between germline ends came to 7 bases. The CDR3 runs to 14 residues. CDR3 in amino acids: CASSLANNYNEQFF. The CDR3 nucleotides are TGTGCCAGCAGCTTAGCTAACAATTACAATGAGCAGTTCTTC.

This clonotype was seen many times. This chain connects TRBV7-6 to TRBJ2-3, with 13 bases aligning to TRBD2. V dropped 5 bases and J dropped 2; count of bases not matched to a gene: 4. The CDR3 is 16 residues long. Germline assignment: CDR1 SGHVS and CDR2 FNYEAQ. CDR3 protein: CASSQGLAGLTDTQYF. CDR3 coding DNA: TGTGCCAGCAGCCAGGGACTAGCGGGGCTCACAGATACGCAGTATTTT.

This clonotype showed up just a few times. The chain couples TRBV20-1 to TRBJ1-6, with D unclear. V lost 1 base, J lost 5 bases, and 6 bases lay in between. The CDR3 is 13 residues long. CDR1 DFQATT and CDR2 SNEGSKA come from the germline V gene (reference sequence). CDR3 in amino acids: CSARVQDNSPLHF. The CDR3 DNA sequence: TGCAGTGCTAGAGTCCAGGATAATTCACCCCTCCACTTT.

The sample holds a few counts of this clonotype. J is TRBJ2-3 and V is TRBV5-4; D gene ambiguous. V gave up 4 bases and J gave up 8 bases, with 14 bases separating them. The CDR3 is 13 residues long. Looked up from germline, CDR1 is SGHNT and CDR2 is YYREEE (reference sequence). The CDR3 loop reads CASSLLEWGTQYF. DNA for the CDR3: TGTGCCAGCAGCCTGTTGGAGTGGGGTACGCAGTATTTT. Full variable domain (rest looked up from reference TRBV5-4 and TRBJ2-3): ETGVTQSPTHLIKTRGQQVTLRCSSQSGHNTVSWYQQALGQGPQFIFQYYREEENGRGNFPPRFSGLQFPNYSSELNVNALELDDSALYLCASSLLEWGTQYFGPGTRLTVL.

This clonotype was counted between two and nine times. CDR3 loop: CASSPSKKGQGISYNSPLHF. In DNA, the CDR3 is TGTGCCAGCTCACCCTCCAAAAAAGGACAGGGGATCTCCTATAATTCACCCCTCCACTTT. The J gene is TRBJ1-6, the V gene TRBV18, with 9 positions matching TRBD1. Germline V gene data show CDR1 as KGHSH and CDR2 as LQKENI. This CDR3 comprises 20 residues. After removal of 3 bases from V and 0 bases from J, the junction contained 12 bases not matched to a gene. The full variable domain, rest sourced from reference TRBV18 and TRBJ1-6, is NAGVMQNPRHLVRRRGQEARLRCSPMKGHSHVYWYRQLPEEGLKFMVYLQKENIIDESGMPKERFSAEFPKEGPSILRIQQVVRGDSAAYFCASSPSKKGQGISYNSPLHFGNGTRLTVT.

The chain recombines TRBV4-1 with TRBJ2-1; maybe TRBD2 (6 bases). The V end lost 0 bases, the J end lost 2 bases, and 14 bases lay between the germline ends. CDR3 size: 17 residues. Germline V gene data show CDR1 as MGHRA and CDR2 as YSYEKL. The CDR3 nucleotides are TGCGCCAGCAGCCAAGAGCCGGGGGATCCTACCTACAATGAGCAGTTCTTC. Its protein is CASSQEPGDPTYNEQFF.

This clonotype has ten or more counts. The chain recombines TRBV12-3 or TRBV12-4 with TRBJ1-5, with D unresolved. The CDR3 runs to 17 residues. The germline V and J ends were trimmed by 0 bases and 0 bases, with 12 bases remaining between them. CDR3 coding DNA: TGTGCCAGCAGTTTAGCAGGGATTGGAGATAGCAATCAGCCCCAGCATTTT. It specifies CASSLAGIGDSNQPQHF.

This clonotype was picked up many times. The CDR3 here is CASSRGGTLNTGELFF. In DNA form, the CDR3 reads TGTGCCAGCAGCCGCGGGGGGACTCTTAACACCGGGGAGCTGTTTTTT. The chain recombines TRBV4-2 with TRBJ2-2, with 8 bases aligning to TRBD2. The CDR3 sequence is 16 residues long. CDR1 LGHNA and CDR2 YNFKEQ come from the germline V gene. The V segment lost 4 bases and the J segment 2 bases; nucleotides outside the gene matches: 6.

This clonotype was seen ten or more times. This sequence joins TRBV6-5 and TRBJ1-1, with D possibly TRBD1 on 5 matching bases. The germline V and J ends were trimmed by 0 bases and 10 bases, with 9 bases remaining between them. This CDR3 is built from 12 residues. Germline V CDR1 and CDR2: MNHEY, SVGAGI. CDR3 protein: CASSYSGGRAFF. CDR3 nucleotides: TGTGCCAGCAGTTACTCTGGGGGGAGAGCTTTCTTT.

This clonotype has at least ten counts. The chain couples TRBV3-1 to TRBJ2-7, with D unclear. CDR1 and CDR2 (germline): LGHDT, YNNKEL (reference sequence). V shed 1 base and J shed 2 bases, with 9 bases lying between them. The CDR3 is 14 residues long. The CDR3, as DNA: TGTGCCAGCAGCCAAGTAGTCAGTGCCTACGAGCAGTACTTC. This encodes CASSQVVSAYEQYF.

There are a few counts of this clonotype. The chain couples TRBV11-1 to TRBJ2-7, with D possibly TRBD1 on 5 matching bases. This CDR3 region has 15 residues. Germline lookup yields CDR1 SGHAT and CDR2 FQDESV (reference sequence). V lost 2 bases and J 5 bases, leaving 16 bases between the germline ends. The CDR3 DNA reads TGTGCCAGCAGCTTATCGGCAGGGAATTATAACGAGCAGTACTTC. It codes for CASSLSAGNYNEQYF. The whole variable domain, remainder taken from reference TRBV11-1 and TRBJ2-7, is EAEVAQSPRYKITEKSQAVAFWCDPISGHATLYWYRQILGQGPELLVQFQDESVVDDSQLPKDRFSAERLKGVDSTLKIQPAELGDSAMYLCASSLSAGNYNEQYFGPGTRLTVT.

This clonotype was counted at least ten times. The CDR3 here is CAISELAGTTDTQYF. CDR3 bases: TGTGCCATCAGTGAACTAGCGGGAACCACAGATACGCAGTATTTT. J is TRBJ2-3 and V is TRBV10-3; 10 bases are a match to TRBD2. CDR3 size: 15 residues. Trimming took 3 bases from V and 2 from J; bases not matched to a gene: 2. Germline V gene lookup returns CDR1 ENHRY and CDR2 SYGVKD.

The chain has TRBV3-1 and TRBJ1-6, with a possible D match to TRBD1 (5 bases). Germline CDR1 is LGHDT and CDR2 is YNNKEL (reference sequence). This CDR3 is 17 amino acids long. Trimming stripped 5 bases from V and 0 bases from J, with 14 bases between. The CDR3 coding sequence is TGTGCCAGCAGCTCTCCGGGGCGGAGCTCCTATAATTCACCCCTCCACTTT. Its protein product is CASSSPGRSSYNSPLHF.

This clonotype was detected only a few times. J is TRBJ1-2 and V is TRBV25-1; 12 positions match TRBD1. Germline CDR1 MGHDK, CDR2 SYGVNS. J gave up 6 bases and V 4 bases, and 3 bases lay outside the gene matches. The CDR3 contains 14 residues. CDR3 nucleotide sequence: TGTGCCAGCAGTGGGGGGACAGGGGGCCATGGCTACACCTTC. The encoded protein is CASSGGTGGHGYTF.

The sample holds many counts of this clonotype. This chain connects TRBV5-1 to TRBJ2-5, with 9 bases aligning to TRBD1. There are 15 residues in the CDR3. The V gene's germline CDR1 is SGHRS and CDR2 YFSETQ. The V gene end was trimmed by 2 bases and the J gene end by 4 bases; junction bases not matched to a gene: 6. The CDR3 DNA is TGCGCCAGCAGCTTATCCGGGACAGGGCGAGAGACCCAGTACTTC. It codes for CASSLSGTGRETQYF.

This clonotype was found a few times. The rearrangement links TRBV29-1 to TRBJ2-2; D is perhaps TRBD1 (6 bases). V was shortened by 6 bases and J by 6 bases, with 11 bases between the two germline ends. The CDR3 is 12 amino acids. CDR1 is SQVTM and CDR2 is ANQGSEA in the germline V gene. CDR3 nucleotide sequence: TGCAGCGTCTACAGGGAGTCCGGGGAGCTGTTTTTT. This codes for CSVYRESGELFF.